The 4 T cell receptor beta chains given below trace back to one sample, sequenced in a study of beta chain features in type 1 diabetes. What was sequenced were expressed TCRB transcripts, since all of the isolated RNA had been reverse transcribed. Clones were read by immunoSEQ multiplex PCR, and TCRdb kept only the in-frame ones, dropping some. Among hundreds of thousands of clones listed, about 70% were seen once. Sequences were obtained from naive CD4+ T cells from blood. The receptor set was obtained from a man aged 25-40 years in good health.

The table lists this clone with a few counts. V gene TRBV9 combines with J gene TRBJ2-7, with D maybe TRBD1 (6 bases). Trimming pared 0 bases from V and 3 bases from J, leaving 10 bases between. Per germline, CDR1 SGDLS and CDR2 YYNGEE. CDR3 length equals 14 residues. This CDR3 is CASSVDGGGYEQYF. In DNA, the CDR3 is TGTGCCAGCAGCGTAGATGGGGGCGGCTACGAGCAGTACTTC.

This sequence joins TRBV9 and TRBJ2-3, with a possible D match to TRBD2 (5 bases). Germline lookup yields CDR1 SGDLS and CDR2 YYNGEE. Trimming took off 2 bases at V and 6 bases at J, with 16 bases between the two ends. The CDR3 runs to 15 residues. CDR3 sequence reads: CASSVRGSGRDTQYF. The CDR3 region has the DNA TGTGCCAGCAGCGTTCGAGGGAGTGGTCGCGATACGCAGTATTTT.

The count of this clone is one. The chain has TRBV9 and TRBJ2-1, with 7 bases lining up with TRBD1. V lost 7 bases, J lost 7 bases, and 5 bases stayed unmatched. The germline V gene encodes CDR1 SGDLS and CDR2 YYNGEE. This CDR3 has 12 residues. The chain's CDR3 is CASQPTGNEQFF. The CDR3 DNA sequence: TGTGCCAGCCAACCGACAGGGAATGAGCAGTTCTTC.

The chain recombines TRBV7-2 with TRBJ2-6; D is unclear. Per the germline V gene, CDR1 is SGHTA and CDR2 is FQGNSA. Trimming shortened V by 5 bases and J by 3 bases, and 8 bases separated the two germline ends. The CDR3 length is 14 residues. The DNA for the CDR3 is TGTGCCAGCAGCCGAGACGTTGGGGCCAACGTCCTGACTTTC. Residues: CASSRDVGANVLTF.